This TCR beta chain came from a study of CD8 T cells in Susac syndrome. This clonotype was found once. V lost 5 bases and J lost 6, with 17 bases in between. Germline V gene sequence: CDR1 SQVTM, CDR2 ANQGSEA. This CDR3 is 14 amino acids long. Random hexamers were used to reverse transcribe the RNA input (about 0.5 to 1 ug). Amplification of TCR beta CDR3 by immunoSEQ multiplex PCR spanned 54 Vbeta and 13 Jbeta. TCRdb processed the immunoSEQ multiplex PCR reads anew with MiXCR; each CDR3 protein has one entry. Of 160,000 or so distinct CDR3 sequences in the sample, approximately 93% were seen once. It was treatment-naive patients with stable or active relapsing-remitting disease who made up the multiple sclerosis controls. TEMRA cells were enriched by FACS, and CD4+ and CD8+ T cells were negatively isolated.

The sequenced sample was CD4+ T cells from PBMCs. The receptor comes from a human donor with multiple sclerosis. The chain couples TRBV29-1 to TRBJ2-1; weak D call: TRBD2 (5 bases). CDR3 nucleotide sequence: TGCAGCGTTCTTCTTTCCGGACTGATCAATGAGCAGTTCTTC. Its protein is CSVLLSGLINEQFF.